The sequence of this T cell receptor (beta chain) was determined in a study of Tregs in tolerant kidney transplant recipients. Assay: immunoSEQ multiplex PCR; the TCRdb copy retains only in-frame clones and omits some. The sample includes about 64,000 clones, around 98% seen only once; the top ten take around 0.3%. Germline V gene sequence: CDR1 MNHEY, CDR2 SVGAGI. V lost 4 bases and J 5 bases, leaving 5 bases between the germline ends. CDR3 length equals 11 residues. Material: Tregs from blood, obtained before the transplant. The chain joins TRBV6-5 to TRBJ2-5; D is unresolved. This receptor was taken from a human donor who received a combined kidney and bone marrow transplant. This chain's CDR3 is CASSFGETQYF. For the CDR3, the DNA is TGTGCCAGCAGTTTCGGTGAGACCCAGTACTTC.